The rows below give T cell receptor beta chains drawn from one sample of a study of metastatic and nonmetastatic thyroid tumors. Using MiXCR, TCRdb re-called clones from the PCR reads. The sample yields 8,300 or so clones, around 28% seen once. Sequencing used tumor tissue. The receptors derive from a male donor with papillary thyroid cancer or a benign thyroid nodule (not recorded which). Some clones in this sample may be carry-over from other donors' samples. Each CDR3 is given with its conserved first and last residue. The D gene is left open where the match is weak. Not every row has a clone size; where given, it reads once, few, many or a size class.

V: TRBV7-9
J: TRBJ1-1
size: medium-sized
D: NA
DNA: TGTGCCAGCAGCTTATGGGACAAGGACAACACTGAAGCTTTCTTT
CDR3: CASSLWDKDNTEAFF

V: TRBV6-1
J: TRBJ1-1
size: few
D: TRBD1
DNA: TGTGCCAGCAGTGTCGGGACAGGGAGGACTGAAGCTTTCTTT
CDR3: CASSVGTGRTEAFF

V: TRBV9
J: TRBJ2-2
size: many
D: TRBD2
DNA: TGTGCCAGCAGCGCAGGGACTAGCGGGAGGGCCGGCGGGGAGCTGTTTTTT
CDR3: CASSAGTSGRAGGELFF

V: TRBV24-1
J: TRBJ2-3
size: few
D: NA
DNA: TGTGCCACCAGTGATTTGCACAGGCAAGATACGCAGTATTTT
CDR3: CATSDLHRQDTQYF

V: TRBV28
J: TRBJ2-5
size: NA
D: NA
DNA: TGTGCCAGCAGCTACTCCGCAGGGGCCGAGACCCAGTACTTC
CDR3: CASSYSAGAETQYF

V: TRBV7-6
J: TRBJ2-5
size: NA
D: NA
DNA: TGTGCCAGCAGCTCAAGTGGGGGGCGGCAGACCCAGTACTTC
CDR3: CASSSSGGRQTQYF

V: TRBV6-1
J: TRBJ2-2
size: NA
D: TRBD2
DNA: TGTGCCAGCAGACCCGGGACTAGCGGGGCCGGGGAGCTGTTTTTT
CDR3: CASRPGTSGAGELFF

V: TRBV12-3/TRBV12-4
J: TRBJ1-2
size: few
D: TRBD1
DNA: TGTGCCAGCAGTTCCCGGGACAGGGGTGGCTACACCTTC
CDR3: CASSSRDRGGYTF

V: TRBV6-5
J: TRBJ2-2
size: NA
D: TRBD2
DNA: TGTGCCAGCAGGTACAAACTAGCGCACACGAACACCGGGGAGCTGTTTTTT
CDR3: CASRYKLAHTNTGELFF

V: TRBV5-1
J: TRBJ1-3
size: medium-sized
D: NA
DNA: TGCGCCAGCAGCTCGGGGGAACTCGGATACTCTGGAAACACCATATATTTT
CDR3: CASSSGELGYSGNTIYF

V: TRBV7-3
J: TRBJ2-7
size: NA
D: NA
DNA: TGTGCCAGCAGCTTATCGCGAGGGGTAGAGTCCGACGAGCAGTACTTC
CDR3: CASSLSRGVESDEQYF

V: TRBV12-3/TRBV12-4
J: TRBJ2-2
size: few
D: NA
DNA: TGTGCCACCAGGCCCGATATCACCGGGGAGCTGTTTTTT
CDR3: CATRPDITGELFF

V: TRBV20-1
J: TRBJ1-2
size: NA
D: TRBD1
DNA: TGCAGTGCCCAACAGGGGTGGGGTGATGGCTACACCTTC
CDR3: CSAQQGWGDGYTF

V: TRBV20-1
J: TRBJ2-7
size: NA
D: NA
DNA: TGCAGTGCTAGAGATCCACTCGGGGAGCAGTACTTC
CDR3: CSARDPLGEQYF

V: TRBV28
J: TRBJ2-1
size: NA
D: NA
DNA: TGTGCCAGCAGTTTATCAGCAGGAAATGAGCAGTTCTTC
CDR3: CASSLSAGNEQFF

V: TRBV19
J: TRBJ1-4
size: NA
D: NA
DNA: TGTGCCAGTAGTATGAGTACCGTTTCGGCAACTAATGAAAAACTGTTTTTT
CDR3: CASSMSTVSATNEKLFF

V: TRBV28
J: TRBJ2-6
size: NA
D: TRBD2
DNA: TGTGCCAGCAGCCTAGCGGGTTCCGGGGCCAACGTCCTGACTTTC
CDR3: CASSLAGSGANVLTF

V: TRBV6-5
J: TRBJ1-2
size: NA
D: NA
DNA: TGTGCCAGCAGTTTGGAATCGGCAGGGATCTATGGCTACACCTTC
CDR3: CASSLESAGIYGYTF

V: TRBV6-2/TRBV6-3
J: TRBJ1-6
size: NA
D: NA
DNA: TGTGCCAGCAGCCCACTCCTGGCGTCGTCACCCCTCCACTTT
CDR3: CASSPLLASSPLHF

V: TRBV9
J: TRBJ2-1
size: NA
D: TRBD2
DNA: TGTGCCAGCAGCCTAGCGGGAGGGCGGCACAATGAGCAGTTCTTC
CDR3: CASSLAGGRHNEQFF

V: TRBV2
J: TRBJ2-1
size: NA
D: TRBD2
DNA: TGTGCCGGAGGGGGACTAGCGGGATCCTACAATGAGCAGTTCTTC
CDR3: CAGGGLAGSYNEQFF

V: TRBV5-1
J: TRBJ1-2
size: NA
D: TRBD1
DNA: TGCGCCAGCAGCTTGACAGGGGGCGTGGATGGCTACACCTTC
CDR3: CASSLTGGVDGYTF

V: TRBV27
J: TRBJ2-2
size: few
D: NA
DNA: TGTGCCAGCAGTTTAGAGCAGGGGATCGGGGAGCTGTTTTTT
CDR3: CASSLEQGIGELFF

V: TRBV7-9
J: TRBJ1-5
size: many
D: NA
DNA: TGTGCCAGCAGTCCAACAGGGCAGTATCAGCCCCAGCATTTT
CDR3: CASSPTGQYQPQHF

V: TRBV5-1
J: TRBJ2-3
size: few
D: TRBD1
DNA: TGCGCCAGCAGCTTAGAACAGGGGGCTCGCACAGATACGCAGTATTTT
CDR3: CASSLEQGARTDTQYF

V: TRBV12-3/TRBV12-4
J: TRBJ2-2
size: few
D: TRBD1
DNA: TGTGCCAGCAGCTCGGACAGGGGGGAGCTGTTTTTT
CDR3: CASSSDRGELFF

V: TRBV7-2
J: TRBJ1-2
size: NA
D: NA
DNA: TGTGCCAGCAGCTTAGCCTATAGGCGGGACGAGGGCCGGCGGGGCTACACCTTC
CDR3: CASSLAYRRDEGRRGYTF

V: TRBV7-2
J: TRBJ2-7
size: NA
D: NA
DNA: TGTGCCAGCAGCTTAAGCGCAAACTACGAGCAGTACTTC
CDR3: CASSLSANYEQYF

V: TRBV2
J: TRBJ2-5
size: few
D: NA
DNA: TGTGCCAGCAGTGTAAGCAGGGGAGAACAAGAGACCCAGTACTTC
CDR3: CASSVSRGEQETQYF

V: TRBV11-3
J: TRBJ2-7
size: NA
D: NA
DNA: TGTGCCAGCAGCCATGGGGGGACGGGCTACGAGCAGTACTTC
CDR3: CASSHGGTGYEQYF

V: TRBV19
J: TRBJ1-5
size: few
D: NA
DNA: TGTGCCAGTAGTATCGGGTGGCGGGGGGATCAGCCCCAGCATTTT
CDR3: CASSIGWRGDQPQHF

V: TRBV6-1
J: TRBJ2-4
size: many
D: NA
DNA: TGTGCACTCGCGGGGACGTTAGCCAAAAACATTCAGTACTTC
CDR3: CALAGTLAKNIQYF

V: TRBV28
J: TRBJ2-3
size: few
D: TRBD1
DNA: TGTGCCAGCAGTCGACAGGGGGCCACAGATACGCAGTATTTT
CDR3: CASSRQGATDTQYF

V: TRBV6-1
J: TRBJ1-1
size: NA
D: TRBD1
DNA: TGTGCCAGCAGGGGGGCCCGGGACAGGTCGGCTGAAGCTTTCTTT
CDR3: CASRGARDRSAEAFF

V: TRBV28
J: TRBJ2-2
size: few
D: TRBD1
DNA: TGTGCCAGCAGTTTAAGCTGGGTAGGACAGGGCGGGACCGGGGAGCTGTTTTTT
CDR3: CASSLSWVGQGGTGELFF

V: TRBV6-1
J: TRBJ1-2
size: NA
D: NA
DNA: TGTGCCAGCAGCCAACCCTCAGGGAACCCTGCCTATGGCTACACCTTC
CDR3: CASSQPSGNPAYGYTF

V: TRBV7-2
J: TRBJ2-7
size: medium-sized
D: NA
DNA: TGTGCCAGCAGTTCCGGATTCGGGGTCGAGCAGTACTTC
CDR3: CASSSGFGVEQYF

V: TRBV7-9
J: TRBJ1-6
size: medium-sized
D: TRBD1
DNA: TGTGCCAGCAGCGACCCGGGACAGGGAAACCCTAATTCACCCCTCCACTTT
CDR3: CASSDPGQGNPNSPLHF

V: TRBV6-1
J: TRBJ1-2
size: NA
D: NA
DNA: TGTGCCAGCCCCGGAAAGGGGGCTAACTATGGCTACACCTTC
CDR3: CASPGKGANYGYTF

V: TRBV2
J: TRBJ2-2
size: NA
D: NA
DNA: TGTGCCAGCAGGGCCTTGACCACGGGCGGGGAGCTGTTTTTT
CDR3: CASRALTTGGELFF

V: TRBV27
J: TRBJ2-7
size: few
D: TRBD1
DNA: TGTGCCAGCAGTTTATCTTCCGGGACAGCATACGAGCAGTACTTC
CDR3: CASSLSSGTAYEQYF

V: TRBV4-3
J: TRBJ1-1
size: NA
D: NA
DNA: TGCGCCAGCAGCCCCCGGCAGGGATTGAACACTGAAGCTTTCTTT
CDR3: CASSPRQGLNTEAFF

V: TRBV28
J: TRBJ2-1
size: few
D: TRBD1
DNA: TGTGCCAGCAGTTTGGGCCAGGGGGTACCTAGGGGGAATGAGCAGTTCTTC
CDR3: CASSLGQGVPRGNEQFF

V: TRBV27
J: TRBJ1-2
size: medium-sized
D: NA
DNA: TGTGCCAGCAGTTTATATTGGGGATACAACTATGGCTACACCTTC
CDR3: CASSLYWGYNYGYTF

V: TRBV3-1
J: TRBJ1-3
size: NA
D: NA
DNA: TGTGCCAGCAGCCAAGGGGACACCAGAAACACCATATATTTT
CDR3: CASSQGDTRNTIYF

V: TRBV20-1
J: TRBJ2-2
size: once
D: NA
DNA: TGCAGTGCTAGTCCCCAGGCGAACACCGGGGAGCTGTTTTTT
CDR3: CSASPQANTGELFF

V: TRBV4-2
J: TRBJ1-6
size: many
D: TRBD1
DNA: TGTGCCAGCAGCCCAGACAGGGAAGCCCTCCACTTT
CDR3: CASSPDREALHF